The 8 T cell receptor beta chains below come from one sample, sequenced in a study of cytomegalovirus exposure and HLA in healthy donors. The PCR used 60 Vbeta and 13 Jbeta primers. TCRdb keeps only in-frame clones here, not all; method: immunoSEQ multiplex PCR. The data contain some 130,000 clones, about 60% of them singletons. The sequencing sample was made of PBMCs. These receptors all come from a man aged 40-50 years in good health and CMV-seropositive.

Only a few counts were recorded for this clone. J is TRBJ2-1 and V is TRBV2; D is perhaps TRBD1 (5 bases). With 8 bases removed from V and 1 base from J, the gap between germline ends came to 21 bases. The CDR3 runs to 17 residues. The germline gives CDR1 SNHLY, CDR2 FYNNEI. In nucleotides, the CDR3 is TGTGCCAGCCCCCGGGCCCCCAACAGGCTGTCCTACAATGAGCAGTTCTTC. Protein sequence: CASPRAPNRLSYNEQFF.

As regards this clone: The DNA is omitted, as the CDR3 cannot be located on it reliably, and the CDR3 follows TCRdb's listing. CDR3 protein: CASSSGSPGAFYEQYF. The chain carries TRBV27 and TRBJ2-7; TRBD2 is the table's D call and was not checked against the DNA. CDR1 and CDR2 from the germline V gene are MNHEY and SMNVEV (reference sequence). A total of 16 residues make up the CDR3, ends included.

The V and J genes are TRBV18 and TRBJ2-1; D is unresolved. The CDR3 extends over 13 amino acids. The V end was cut by 2 bases, the J end by 6 bases, with 8 bases between. In germline, CDR1 is KGHSH, CDR2 LQKENI. DNA of the CDR3: TGTGCCAGCTCACCAACTACGACCAATGAGCAGTTCTTC. Its translation is CASSPTTTNEQFF.

This clone has more than one count but fewer than ten. This rearrangement joins TRBV10-2 to TRBJ2-1, with D perhaps TRBD2 (7 bases). This CDR3 region has 16 residues. Germline V gene sequence: CDR1 WSHSY, CDR2 SAAADI. The V and J ends lost 7 bases and 5 bases respectively, with 21 bases between them. The CDR3 DNA is TGCGCCAGCAAGGGGGGAGGGCTGTCGGGGAACAATGAGCAGTTCTTC. Translating gives CASKGGGLSGNNEQFF.

The chain recombines TRBV7-2 with TRBJ2-1, with D possibly matching TRBD1 (6 bases). The CDR3 length is 16 residues. The V end was cut by 1 base, the J end by 4 bases, with 14 bases between. The germline V gene encodes CDR1 SGHTA and CDR2 FQGNSA. CDR3 residues: CASSLVGSRGYNEQFF. In DNA, the CDR3 is TGTGCCAGCAGCTTAGTTGGGTCTAGGGGGTACAATGAGCAGTTCTTC.

The rearrangement joins TRBV7-9 to TRBJ2-7; 12 bases line up with TRBD2. V lost 4 bases to trimming and J lost 7 bases; unmatched junction nucleotides: 2. Looked up from germline, CDR1 is SEHNR and CDR2 is FQNEAQ (reference sequence). CDR3 length: 13 amino acids. For the CDR3, the DNA is TGTGCCAGCAGCTCCGGGACTAGCGGGGAGCAGTACTTC. Its protein product is CASSSGTSGEQYF.

The genes are TRBV5-3 and TRBJ1-4, with D possibly being TRBD1 (5 bases). TRBV5-3 is known as an ORF, though its function is uncertain. V was pared by 4 bases and J by 0 bases, with 10 bases between. This CDR3 comprises 15 residues. CDR3 protein: CARSPDIATNEKLFF. CDR3 nucleotide sequence: TGTGCCAGAAGCCCGGACATTGCAACTAATGAAAAACTGTTTTTT.

This clone came up a few times. The V call is TRBV28, the J call TRBJ1-5; a possible D gene is TRBD1 (6 bases). The CDR3 sequence is 14 residues long. V shed 2 bases and J shed 8 bases, with 13 bases lying between them. Germline V gives CDR1 MDHEN, CDR2 SYDVKM. The CDR3 DNA sequence: TGTGCCAGCAGTTTAGACAGGTCTTTGAAGCCCCAGCATTTT. Translating gives CASSLDRSLKPQHF. The full variable domain, completed using reference TRBV28 and TRBJ1-5, is DVKVTQSSRYLVKRTGEKVFLECVQDMDHENMFWYRQDPGLGLRLIYFSYDVKMKEKGDIPEGYSVSREKKERFSLILESASTNQTSMYLCASSLDRSLKPQHFGDGTRLSIL.